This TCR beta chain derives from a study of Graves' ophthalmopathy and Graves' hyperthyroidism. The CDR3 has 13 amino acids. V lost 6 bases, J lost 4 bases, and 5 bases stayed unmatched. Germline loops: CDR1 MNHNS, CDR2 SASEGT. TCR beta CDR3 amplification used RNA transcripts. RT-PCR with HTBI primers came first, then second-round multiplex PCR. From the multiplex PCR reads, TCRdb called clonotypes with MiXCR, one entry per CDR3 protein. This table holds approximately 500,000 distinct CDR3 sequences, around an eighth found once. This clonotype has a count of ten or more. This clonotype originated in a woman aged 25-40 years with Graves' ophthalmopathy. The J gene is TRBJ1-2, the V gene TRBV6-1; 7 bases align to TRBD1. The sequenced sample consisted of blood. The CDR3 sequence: CASRRQGLYGYTF. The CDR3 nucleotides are TGTGCCAGCAGAAGACAGGGTCTCTATGGCTACACCTTC.